This T cell receptor beta chain was identified in a study of lymphopenia after photon versus proton radiotherapy (dated by TCRdb to about 2019). Study-level background: Photon and proton radiation therapy were compared by the study for their immunological effects in patients with gastrointestinal tumors who developed high-grade lymphopenia. The cohort comprised 15 to 20 patients with gastrointestinal tumors who received either photon or proton therapy and then developed lymphopenia. The goal of the study was to characterize the differences between the two radiation modalities in how they affect the immune system. Study-wide findings and limitations: The survival association was assessed only in patients who died, and better survival with proton therapy was presented by the authors as a possibility rather than a demonstrated result. Once the lymphocyte count had reached its nadir, the repertoires of photon-treated patients showed oligoclonal expansion, particularly of CD8+ Temra cells, and this expansion drove the decline in diversity. Proton-treated patients stayed relatively stable during treatment, while photon-treated patients lost naive T cells and TCR diversity and gained effector/memory populations. Across the cohort, among patients who died, a greater drop in TCR diversity after the nadir was inversely correlated with overall survival time.

The CDR3 has 15 amino acids, counting the end cysteine and phenylalanine. CDR3 DNA is the only sequence kept; it has 45 bases, read in frame from the first base. CDR1 LGHNA and CDR2 YNFKEQ were looked up in the germline V gene. V lost 6 bases and J lost 0 bases; the stretch between them is 12 bases long. Library preparation employed the immunoSEQ multiplex PCR assay. Alongside multiparametric flow cytometry, deep sequencing of rearranged TCR beta loci was used to profile the T cell repertoires. The source is immuneACCESS, and TCRdb retained only in-frame sequences with V and J called. Part of the clones is not carried over; for the studies checked, unresolved V genes explain less than half of this, and the remainder is unexplained. The sample table holds 20,000 to 25,000 clones, of which 80% to 95% were seen once. Of the sample, roughly 9.6% falls within the top ten clones. For this clone: It lacks a known antigen. One base away there is no much larger clone; base qualities are not given.

This clonotype was sampled from a woman between 70 and 85 years old with pancreatic cancer. Some clones in this sample may be carry-over from other donors' samples. The specimen comprised peripheral blood, sampled from a patient treated with proton-based radiotherapy. The chain is made from TRBV4-2 and TRBJ2-1, with the D gene not clear enough to name. The DNA reads TGTGCCAGCAGTTCCGACTTTGCCTCCTACAATGAGCAGTTCTTC. The resulting protein is CASSSDFASYNEQFF.